The source of this T cell receptor (beta chain) is a study of CD8+ T cells in alopecia areata. About the study: Tofacitinib lasted 6 to 18 months, then 6 months off drug. Study-wide points: Scalp sample data also include resident alphabeta T cells from normal skin.

The authors extracted RNA and reverse transcribed it into cDNA as the sequencing template. Generated by immunoSEQ multiplex PCR, the TCRdb table keeps only in-frame clones and is missing some. The repertoire includes 15,000 to 20,000 clones, 50% to 60% of them detected once, and 8.2% sits in the top ten. Germline V lookup: CDR1 SEHNR, CDR2 FQNEAQ (reference sequence). Trimming stripped 0 bases from V and 1 base from J, with 6 bases between. The CDR3 is 14 residues long. Specified treatment: oral pan-JAK inhibitor, 5-10 mg twice daily. Alopecia areata patients provided lesional scalp punch biopsies and peripheral blood, both collected for the study. A remark on this clone: The target antigen is unknown.

This sequence joins TRBV7-9 and TRBJ1-1; D is unresolved. The source of this sequence is a human donor with alopecia areata. Specimen: skin, collected at week 4, from a patient treated with tofacitinib. CDR3 nucleotide sequence: TGTGCCAGCAGCTTAGCAGGGCGGAACACTGAAGCTTTCTTT. This codes for CASSLAGRNTEAFF.